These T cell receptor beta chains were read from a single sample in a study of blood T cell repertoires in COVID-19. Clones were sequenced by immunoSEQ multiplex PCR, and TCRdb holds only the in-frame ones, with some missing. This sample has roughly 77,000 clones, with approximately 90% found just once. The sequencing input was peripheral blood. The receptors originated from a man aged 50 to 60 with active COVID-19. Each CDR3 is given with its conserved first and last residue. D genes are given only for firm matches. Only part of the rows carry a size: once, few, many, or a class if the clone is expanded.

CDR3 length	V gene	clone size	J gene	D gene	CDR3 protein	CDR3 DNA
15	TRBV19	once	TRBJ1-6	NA	CASQPLDRRNSPLHF	TGTGCCAGTCAGCCCCTAGACAGGCGGAATTCACCCCTCCACTTT
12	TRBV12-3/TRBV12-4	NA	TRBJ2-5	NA	CASSFTGETQYF	TGTGCCAGCAGTTTTACAGGGGAGACCCAGTACTTC
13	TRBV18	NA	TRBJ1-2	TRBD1	CASSPTGGYGYTF	TGTGCCAGCTCACCGACAGGGGGGTATGGCTACACCTTC
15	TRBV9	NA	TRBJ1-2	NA	CASSVAGALNYGYTF	TGTGCCAGCAGCGTAGCAGGGGCCCTTAACTATGGCTACACCTTC
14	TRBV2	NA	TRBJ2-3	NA	CASKTGTSTDTQYF	TGTGCCAGCAAAACCGGGACTAGCACAGATACGCAGTATTTT
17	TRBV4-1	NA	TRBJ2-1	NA	CASSQDESRGANNEQFF	TGCGCCAGCAGCCAAGACGAGAGTCGGGGAGCAAACAATGAGCAGTTCTTC
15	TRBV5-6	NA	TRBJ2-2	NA	CASSWETSYTGELFF	TGTGCCAGCAGCTGGGAGACTTCATACACCGGGGAGCTGTTTTTT
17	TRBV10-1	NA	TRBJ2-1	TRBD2	CASIWGARAGEQYEQFF	TGCGCCAGCATTTGGGGGGCCAGAGCGGGAGAGCAGTATGAGCAGTTCTTC
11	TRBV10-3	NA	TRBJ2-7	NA	CAIGQTYEQYF	TGTGCCATAGGACAGACCTACGAGCAGTACTTC
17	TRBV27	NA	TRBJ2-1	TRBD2	CASSHRTSGREYNEQFF	TGTGCCAGCAGCCACCGGACTAGCGGGAGGGAATACAATGAGCAGTTCTTC
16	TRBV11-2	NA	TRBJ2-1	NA	CASSSPQNGRLNEQFF	TGTGCCAGCAGCTCCCCCCAAAATGGCAGACTCAATGAGCAGTTCTTC
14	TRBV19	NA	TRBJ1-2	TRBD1	CASSRTGDNYGYTF	TGTGCCAGTAGTAGGACAGGGGATAACTATGGCTACACCTTC
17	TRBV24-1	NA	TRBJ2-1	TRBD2	CATSDLPPAGERNEQFF	TGTGCCACCAGTGATTTGCCCCCAGCGGGGGAGAGGAATGAGCAGTTCTTC
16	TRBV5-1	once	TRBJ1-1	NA	CASSLVKAGGLTEAFF	TGCGCCAGCAGCTTGGTCAAAGCGGGGGGGCTCACTGAAGCTTTCTTT
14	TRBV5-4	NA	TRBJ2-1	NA	CASSRLANYNEQFF	TGTGCCAGCAGTCGGCTAGCGAATTACAATGAGCAGTTCTTC
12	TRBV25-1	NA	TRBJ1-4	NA	CASSQGTLLLFF	TGTGCCAGCAGCCAGGGGACGCTCCTACTGTTTTTT